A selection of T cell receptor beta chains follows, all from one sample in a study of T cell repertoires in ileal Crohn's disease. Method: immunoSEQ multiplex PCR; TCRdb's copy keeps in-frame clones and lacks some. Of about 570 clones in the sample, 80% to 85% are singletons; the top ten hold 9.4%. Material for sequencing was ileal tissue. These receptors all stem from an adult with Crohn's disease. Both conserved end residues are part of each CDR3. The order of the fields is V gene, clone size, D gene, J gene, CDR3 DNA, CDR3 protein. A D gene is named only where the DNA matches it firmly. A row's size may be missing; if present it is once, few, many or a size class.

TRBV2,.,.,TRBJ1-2,TGTGCCAGCATGGACAGTGACATCTATGGCTACACCTTC,CASMDSDIYGYTF
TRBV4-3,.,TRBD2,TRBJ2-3,TGCGCCAGCAGCCAAGGTCGGGGGGTCAGTCATACGCAGTATTTT,CASSQGRGVSHTQYF
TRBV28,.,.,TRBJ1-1,TGTGCCAGCAGTTTATATTTGGGGGGGAGCACTGAAGCTTTCTTT,CASSLYLGGSTEAFF
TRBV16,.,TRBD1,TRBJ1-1,TGTGCCAGCAGCCAATCGATCGGACAGGGCCCCACTGAAGCTTTCTTT,CASSQSIGQGPTEAFF
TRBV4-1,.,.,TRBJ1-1,TGCGCCAGCACCAAAGGAGCGAACACTGAAGCTTTCTTT,CASTKGANTEAFF
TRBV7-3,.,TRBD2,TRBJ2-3,TGTGCCAGCAGCTTTGGCGGGGGGGATGCAGATACGCAGTATTTT,CASSFGGGDADTQYF
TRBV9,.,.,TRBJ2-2,TGTGCCAGCAGCGTAGATCCAACGGGGGACTTCGGGACCGGGGAGCTGTTTTTT,CASSVDPTGDFGTGELFF
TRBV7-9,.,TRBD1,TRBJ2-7,TGTGCCAGCAACCCGACAGGGGCCTACGAGCAGTACTTC,CASNPTGAYEQYF
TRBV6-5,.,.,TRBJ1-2,TGTGCCAGCAGTTCTTCCTATGGCTACACCTTC,CASSSSYGYTF
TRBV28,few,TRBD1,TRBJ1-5,TGTGCCAGCAGTGGGGGGACAGCATGGGAACCCCAGCATTTT,CASSGGTAWEPQHF
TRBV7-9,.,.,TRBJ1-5,TGTGCCAGCAGTCACGACAGACAGCCCCAGCATTTT,CASSHDRQPQHF
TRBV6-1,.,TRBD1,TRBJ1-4,TGTGCCAGCAGTGAAGCGCTCCAGGGGGTCGGAATGGCTAATGAAAAACTGTTTTTT,CASSEALQGVGMANEKLFF
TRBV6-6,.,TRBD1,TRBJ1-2,TGTGCCAGCAGCTCGGACAGGGGGCAGGGCTACACCTTC,CASSSDRGQGYTF
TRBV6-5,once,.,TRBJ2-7,TGTGCCAGCAGTTTCTCACCCGACTTGTTCTACGAGCAGTACTTC,CASSFSPDLFYEQYF
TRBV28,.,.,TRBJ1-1,TGTGCCAGCAGTTTAACAGGGAGTATGAACACTGAAGCTTTCTTT,CASSLTGSMNTEAFF
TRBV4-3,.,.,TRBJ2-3,TGCGCCAGCAGCCAAGATGAGGGAGAGGGCACAGATACGCAGTATTTT,CASSQDEGEGTDTQYF
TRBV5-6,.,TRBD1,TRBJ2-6,TGTGCCAGCAGCGTGGGACAGGGGGCTGGGGCCAACGTCCTGACTTTC,CASSVGQGAGANVLTF
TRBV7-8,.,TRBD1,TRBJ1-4,TGTGCCAGCAGCGCGTTAGACAGGGTCGTAACTAATGAAAAACTGTTTTTT,CASSALDRVVTNEKLFF
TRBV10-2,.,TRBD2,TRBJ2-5,TGCGCCAGCAGGGAATGGACTAGCGGACTTCAAGAGACCCAGTACTTC,CASREWTSGLQETQYF
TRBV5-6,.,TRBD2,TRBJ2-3,TGTGCCAGCAGCTTGTGGGGACTAGCGGGGGGGCCCGGTGATACGCAGTATTTT,CASSLWGLAGGPGDTQYF
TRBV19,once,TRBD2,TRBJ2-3,TGTGCCAGTAGTGCCCGACTAGCGGGGGGCGTCGCTACGCAGTATTTT,CASSARLAGGVATQYF
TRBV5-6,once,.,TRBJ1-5,TGTGCCAGCAGCGGAACAGGGTTAGGTCAGCCCCAGCATTTT,CASSGTGLGQPQHF
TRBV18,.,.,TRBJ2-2,TGTGCCAGCTCACCACCGTCGGGGGTTTCTACCGGGGAGCTGTTTTTT,CASSPPSGVSTGELFF
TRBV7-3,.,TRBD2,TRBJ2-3,TGTGCCAGCAGCTTAACGGGACTAGGGGATACGCAGTATTTT,CASSLTGLGDTQYF
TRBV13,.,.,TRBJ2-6,TGTGCCAGCAGCCCCAGCAGGTTCTCTGGGGCCAACGTCCTGACTTTC,CASSPSRFSGANVLTF